The 3 T cell receptor beta chains given below trace back to one sample, sequenced in a study of T cells in Graves' hyperthyroidism and ophthalmopathy. Authors of the study amplified TCR beta CDR3 regions from RNA transcripts. The HTBI primer set served for first-round RT-PCR of the TCR CDR3. TCRdb reprocessed the multiplex PCR reads with MiXCR, giving one entry per CDR3 protein. The sample has about 350,000 distinct CDR3 sequences, approximately 13% seen once; the top ten hold 30% to 40%. Specimen: blood. Receptor source: a woman aged 40 to 50 with Graves' ophthalmopathy.

This clonotype appeared many times. The chain combines TRBV27 with TRBJ1-1; D gene ambiguous. The length of the CDR3 is 15 residues. Deletions cut 8 bases from V and 1 base from J, with 17 bases between. CDR1 MNHEY and CDR2 SMNVEV come from the germline V gene (reference sequence). CDR3 nucleotides: TGTGCCAGCCTTAAAGCCACGGCGGGGAACACTGAAGCTTTCTTT. It is translated as CASLKATAGNTEAFF.

This clonotype has only a few counts. This chain uses TRBV28 with TRBJ2-7; the match to TRBD2 covers 14 bases. The CDR3 loop spans 17 amino acids. Trimming took 4 bases from V and 6 from J; bases not matched to a gene: 11. The germline gives CDR1 MDHEN, CDR2 SYDVKM. The CDR3 sequence: CASSSLGTSGSIFEQYF. The CDR3 bases are TGTGCCAGCAGTTCATTAGGGACTAGCGGGAGCATTTTCGAGCAGTACTTC. The entire variable domain, with the rest obtained from reference TRBV28 and TRBJ2-7, is as follows: DVKVTQSSRYLVKRTGEKVFLECVQDMDHENMFWYRQDPGLGLRLIYFSYDVKMKEKGDIPEGYSVSREKKERFSLILESASTNQTSMYLCASSSLGTSGSIFEQYFGPGTRLTVT.

In this sample, this clonotype turned up a few times. V gene TRBV4-1 combines with J gene TRBJ1-5; no firm D call. CDR1 and CDR2 from the germline V gene are MGHRA and YSYEKL. V shed 1 base and J shed 3 bases, with 10 bases lying between them. The CDR3 spans 15 residues. The CDR3 spells CASSQVDGDNQPQHF. CDR3 in DNA: TGCGCCAGCAGCCAAGTGGACGGGGACAATCAGCCCCAGCATTTT.